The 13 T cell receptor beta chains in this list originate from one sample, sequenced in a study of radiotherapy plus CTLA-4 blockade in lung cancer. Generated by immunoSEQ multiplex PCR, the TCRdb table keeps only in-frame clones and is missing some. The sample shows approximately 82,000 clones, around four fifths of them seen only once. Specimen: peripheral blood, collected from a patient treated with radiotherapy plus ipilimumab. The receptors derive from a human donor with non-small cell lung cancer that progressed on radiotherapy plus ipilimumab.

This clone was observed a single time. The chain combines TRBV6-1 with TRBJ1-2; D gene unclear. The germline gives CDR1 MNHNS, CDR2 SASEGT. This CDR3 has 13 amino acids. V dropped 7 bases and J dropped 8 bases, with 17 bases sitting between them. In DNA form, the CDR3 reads TGTGCCAGCACAACCCGGGTTTTGGAGGGCTACACCTTC. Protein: CASTTRVLEGYTF.

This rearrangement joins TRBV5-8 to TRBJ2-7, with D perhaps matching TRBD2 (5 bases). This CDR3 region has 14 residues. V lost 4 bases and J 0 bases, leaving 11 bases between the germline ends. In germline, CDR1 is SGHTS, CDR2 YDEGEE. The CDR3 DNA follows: TGTGCCAGCAGCGCAAGCGGCTTCTCCTACGAGCAGTACTTC. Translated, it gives CASSASGFSYEQYF.

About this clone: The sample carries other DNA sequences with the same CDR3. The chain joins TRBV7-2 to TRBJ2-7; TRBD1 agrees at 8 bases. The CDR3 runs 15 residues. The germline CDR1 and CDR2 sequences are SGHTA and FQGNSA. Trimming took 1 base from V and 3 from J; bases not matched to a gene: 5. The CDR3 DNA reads TGTGCCAGCAGCTTAGACGGGACAGGCTTCTACGAGCAGTACTTC. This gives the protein CASSLDGTGFYEQYF.

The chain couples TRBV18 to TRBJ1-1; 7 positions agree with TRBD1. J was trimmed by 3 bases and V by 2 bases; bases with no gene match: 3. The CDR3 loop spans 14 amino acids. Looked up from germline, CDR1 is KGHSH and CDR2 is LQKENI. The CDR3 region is CASSPVDRDTEAFF. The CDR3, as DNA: TGTGCCAGCTCACCAGTAGACAGGGACACTGAAGCTTTCTTT.

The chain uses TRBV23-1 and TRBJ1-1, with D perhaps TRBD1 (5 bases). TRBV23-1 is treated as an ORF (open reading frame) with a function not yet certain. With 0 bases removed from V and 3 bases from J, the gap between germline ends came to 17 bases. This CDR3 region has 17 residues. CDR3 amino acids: CASSQSLTLTRDTEAFF. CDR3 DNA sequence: TGCGCCAGCAGTCAATCTTTAACCTTAACCAGGGACACTGAAGCTTTCTTT.

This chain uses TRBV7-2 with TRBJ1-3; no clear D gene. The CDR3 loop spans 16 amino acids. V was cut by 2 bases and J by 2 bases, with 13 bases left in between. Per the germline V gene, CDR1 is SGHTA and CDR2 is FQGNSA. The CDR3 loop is CASSLSPPRTGNTIYF. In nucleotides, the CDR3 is TGTGCCAGCAGCTTATCTCCTCCGAGGACTGGAAACACCATATATTTT.

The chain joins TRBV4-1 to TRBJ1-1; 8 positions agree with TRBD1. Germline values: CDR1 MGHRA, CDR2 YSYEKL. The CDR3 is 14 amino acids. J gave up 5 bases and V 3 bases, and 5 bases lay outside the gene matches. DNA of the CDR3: TGCGCCAGCAGCCATTTAACAGGGGGAACTGAAGCTTTCTTT. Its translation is CASSHLTGGTEAFF.

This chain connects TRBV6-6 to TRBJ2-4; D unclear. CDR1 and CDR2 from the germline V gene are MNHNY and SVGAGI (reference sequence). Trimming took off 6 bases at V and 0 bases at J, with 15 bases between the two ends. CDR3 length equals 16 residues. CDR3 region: CASRLTRLLAKNIQYF. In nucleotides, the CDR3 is TGTGCCAGCAGACTCACCCGGCTGCTAGCCAAAAACATTCAGTACTTC.

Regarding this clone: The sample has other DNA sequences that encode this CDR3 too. CDR3 bases: TGTGCCAGCAGTCGGACGCCCTCCTACAATGAGCAGTTCTTC. Translation gives CASSRTPSYNEQFF. V and J are TRBV9 and TRBJ2-1; the D is unclear. Germline lookup yields CDR1 SGDLS and CDR2 YYNGEE. The V and J ends lost 5 bases and 0 bases respectively, with 9 bases between them. The CDR3 consists of 14 residues.

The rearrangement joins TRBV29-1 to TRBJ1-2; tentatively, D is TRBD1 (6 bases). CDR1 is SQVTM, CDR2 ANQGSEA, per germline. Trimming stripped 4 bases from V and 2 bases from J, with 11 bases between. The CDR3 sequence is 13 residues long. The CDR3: CSVGQGRNYGYTF. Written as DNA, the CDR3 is TGCAGCGTTGGTCAGGGGCGGAACTATGGCTACACCTTC.

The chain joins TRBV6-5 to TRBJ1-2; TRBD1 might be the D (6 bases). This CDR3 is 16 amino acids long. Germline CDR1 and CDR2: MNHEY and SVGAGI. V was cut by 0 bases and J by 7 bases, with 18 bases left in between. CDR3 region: CASSYSQGGGVSGYTF. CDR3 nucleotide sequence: TGTGCCAGCAGTTACTCACAGGGTGGAGGAGTAAGTGGCTACACCTTC.

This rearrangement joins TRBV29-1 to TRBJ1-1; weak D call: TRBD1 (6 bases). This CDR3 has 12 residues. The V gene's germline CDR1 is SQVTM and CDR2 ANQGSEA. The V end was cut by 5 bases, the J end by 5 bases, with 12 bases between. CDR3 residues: CSVTQGLTEAFF. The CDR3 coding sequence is TGCAGCGTTACACAGGGTTTGACTGAAGCTTTCTTT. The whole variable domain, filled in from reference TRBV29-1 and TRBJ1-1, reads SAVISQKPSRDICQRGTSLTIQCQVDSQVTMMFWYRQQPGQSLTLIATANQGSEATYESGFVIDKFPISRPNLTFSTLTVSNMSPEDSSIYLCSVTQGLTEAFFGQGTRLTVV.

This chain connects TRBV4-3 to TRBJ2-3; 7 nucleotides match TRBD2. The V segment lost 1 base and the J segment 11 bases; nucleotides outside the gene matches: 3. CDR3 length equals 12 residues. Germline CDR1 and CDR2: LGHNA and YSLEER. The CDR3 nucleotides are TGCGCCAGCAGCCAAGCGGGAGGAAGGCAGTATTTT. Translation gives CASSQAGGRQYF.